The 8 T cell receptor beta chains given below trace back to one sample, sequenced in a study of T cell changes during pregnancy in multiple sclerosis. Some clones are missing from TCRdb's copy, which holds only in-frame ones; the method was immunoSEQ multiplex PCR. The table shows under 80,000 clones, with 75% to 95% occurring only once. The specimen was CD4+ T cells from peripheral blood mononuclear cells, collected in the second trimester of pregnancy. The source of these receptors is a female donor with multiple sclerosis, enrolled in a pregnancy study.

The chain has TRBV7-2 and TRBJ2-1, with a weak D call TRBD2 (5 bases). The CDR3 spans 13 residues. Between the trimmed V and J ends, which lost 6 bases and 1 base, there was a span of 7 bases. CDR1 and CDR2 (germline): SGHTA, FQGNSA. DNA of the CDR3: TGTGCCAGCAGGAGCGGTTCCTACAATGAGCAGTTCTTC. It encodes CASRSGSYNEQFF. The full variable domain, rest sourced from reference TRBV7-2 and TRBJ2-1, is GAGVSQSPSNKVTEKGKDVELRCDPISGHTALYWYRQSLGQGLEFLIYFQGNSAPDKSGLPSDRFSAERTGGSVSTLTIQRTQQEDSAVYLCASRSGSYNEQFFGPGTRLTVL.

This chain uses TRBV7-3 with TRBJ2-3; perhaps TRBD1 as D (5 bases). CDR1 is SGHTA, CDR2 FQGTGA, per germline. Trimming took 4 bases from V and 7 from J, leaving 12 bases between them. The CDR3 totals 13 residues. The CDR3 nucleotides read TGTGCCAGCAGCTACCCATCAGGGAATACGCAGTATTTT. This encodes CASSYPSGNTQYF.

The chain has TRBV6-5 and TRBJ1-1, with D tentatively TRBD1 (6 bases). The CDR3 is 15 amino acids. CDR1 and CDR2 (germline): MNHEY, SVGAGI. V was cut by 7 bases and J by 3 bases, with 18 bases left in between. This CDR3 is CASMGSGAGDTEAFF. The CDR3 DNA reads as TGTGCCAGCATGGGGTCAGGGGCCGGGGACACTGAAGCTTTCTTT.

Here the CDR3 DNA reads TGTGCCAGCAGTGACAGGGGAGTAAACGGCTACACCTTC. It specifies CASSDRGVNGYTF. The rearrangement joins TRBV27 to TRBJ1-2; the match to TRBD1 covers 8 bases. The germline V gene has CDR1 MNHEY and CDR2 SMNVEV (reference sequence). V lost 5 bases and J lost 8; bases outside the gene matches: 7. This CDR3 is 13 amino acids long.

The chain joins TRBV27 to TRBJ2-6; D is uncertain. CDR1 is MNHEY and CDR2 is SMNVEV in the germline V gene (reference sequence). V was pared by 4 bases and J by 0 bases, with 4 bases between. This CDR3 has 14 amino acids. In nucleotides, the CDR3 is TGTGCCAGCAGTTACAGCTCTGGGGCCAACGTCCTGACTTTC. Translating it yields CASSYSSGANVLTF.

This chain joins TRBV30 and TRBJ1-1; D remains unclear. Trimming removed 2 bases at V and 1 base at J, with 8 bases between. Germline-derived CDR1 and CDR2 are GTSNPN and SVGIG (reference sequence). The length of the CDR3 is 13 residues. CDR3 DNA: TGTGCCTGGAGTTCGGGTGCGAACACTGAAGCTTTCTTT. It specifies CAWSSGANTEAFF.

V and J are TRBV5-6 and TRBJ1-1, with D perhaps TRBD1 (5 bases). The CDR3 is 14 amino acids. V lost 3 bases and J lost 7, with 16 bases in between. CDR1 and CDR2 (germline): SGHDT, YYEEEE. The CDR3 nucleotides read TGTGCCAGCAGCTCCTATATGACAGCCCTTGAAGCTTTCTTT. Translation: CASSSYMTALEAFF.

This rearrangement joins TRBV4-3 to TRBJ2-7; a weak D match, TRBD1 (6 bases). CDR1 and CDR2 from the germline V gene are LGHNA and YSLEER. The V end lost 3 bases, the J end lost 5 bases, and 17 bases lay between the germline ends. The CDR3 spans 15 residues. CDR3 loop: CASSQETGRGHEQYF. Here the CDR3 DNA reads TGCGCCAGCAGCCAGGAGACGGGCAGGGGCCACGAGCAGTACTTC.